A single T cell receptor (beta chain) is shown here with its context. CDR1 and CDR2 from the germline V gene are LGHDT and YNNKEL (reference sequence). Trimming cost V 5 bases and J 2 bases; bases outside gene matches: 5. This CDR3 has 14 amino acids. Original processing notes: Amplified reference gene primers provided the basis for estimating nucleated cell counts. Assay used: immunoSEQ multiplex PCR; TCRdb lists only in-frame clones, some missing. Clone size and the V and J calls come from that table; the DNA yielded D and trimming. The table has roughly 180,000 clones, 83% seen once. This entry is derived from a study of blood T cell repertoires in COVID-19. Study details: The United States, Italy and Spain supplied acute and convalescent COVID-19 samples.

Enrolled through a virtual design, the participants were between roughly 18 and 89 years of age and came from about two dozen US areas. Clinical history as reported by participants underpinned cohort assignment. The J gene is TRBJ1-1, the V gene TRBV3-1 (or the pseudogene TRBV3-2); 7 nucleotides line up with TRBD1. The source is a woman aged 45-60 years in a cohort exposed to, infected with or recovered from COVID-19 (not recorded which). Sample: PBMCs or T cells enriched from blood (not recorded which). CDR3 sequence (DNA): TGTGCCAGCAGCAGGGGACAGCGTAACACTGAAGCTTTCTTT. Its translation is CASSRGQRNTEAFF.